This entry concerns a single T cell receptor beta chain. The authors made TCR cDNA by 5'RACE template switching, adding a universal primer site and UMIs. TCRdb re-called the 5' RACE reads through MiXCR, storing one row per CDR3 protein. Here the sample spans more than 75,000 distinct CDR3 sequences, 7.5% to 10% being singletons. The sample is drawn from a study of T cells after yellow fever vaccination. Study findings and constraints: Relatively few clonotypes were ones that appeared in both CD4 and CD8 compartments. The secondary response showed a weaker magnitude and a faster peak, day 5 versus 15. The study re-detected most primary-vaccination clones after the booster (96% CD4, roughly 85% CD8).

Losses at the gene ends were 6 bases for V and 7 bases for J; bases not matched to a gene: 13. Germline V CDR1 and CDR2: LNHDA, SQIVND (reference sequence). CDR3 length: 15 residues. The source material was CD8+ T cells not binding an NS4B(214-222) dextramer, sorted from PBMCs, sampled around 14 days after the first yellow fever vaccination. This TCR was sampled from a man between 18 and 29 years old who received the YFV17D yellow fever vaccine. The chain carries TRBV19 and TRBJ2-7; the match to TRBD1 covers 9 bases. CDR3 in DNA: TGTGCCAGTAGGCTGACCGGGACAGGGATCGGGGAGCAGTACTTC. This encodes CASRLTGTGIGEQYF.